This TCR beta chain was found in a study of sequential checkpoint blockade in melanoma. Study-wide context: After both sequences, patients received maintenance nivolumab.

This table comes from immunoSEQ multiplex PCR, and its TCRdb copy is limited to in-frame clones, with some not included. The table shows roughly 9,300 clones, with approximately 76% occurring only once. Specified treatment: randomized to nivolumab then ipilimumab (arm A) or the reverse (arm B). Live CD3+CD8+ CD19− CD56− cells were sorted from PBMCs. This CDR3 has 17 amino acids. The V gene end was trimmed by 5 bases and the J gene end by 6 bases; junction bases not matched to a gene: 13. Germline CDR1 is MDHEN and CDR2 is SYDVKM. The J gene is TRBJ1-1, the V gene TRBV28, with TRBD1 identical over 12 bases. This sample comprised CD8+ T cells sorted from blood (inferred from file names), obtained from a patient given nivolumab and ipilimumab in sequence. The clonotype was recovered from a human donor with melanoma. CDR3 sequence: CASSTTTGTGGQAEAFF. As DNA, the CDR3 is TGTGCCAGCAGTACGACAACCGGGACAGGGGGCCAGGCTGAAGCTTTCTTT.